This TCR beta chain was observed in a study of T cells in Graves' hyperthyroidism and ophthalmopathy. TCR beta CDR3 regions were amplified from RNA. First-round RT-PCR with HTBI primers amplified the TCR CDR3 region. One entry per CDR3 protein results from TCRdb running MiXCR on the multiplex PCR reads. There are about 400,000 distinct CDR3 sequences in the sample; roughly 13% occur only once, and 25% to 30% lies in the top ten. The table lists this clonotype with many counts. Its antigen is currently unknown. Notes on the study in general: The blood repertoire included most of the expanded thyroid clonotypes above 0.001.

The CDR3 has 15 residues. Germline lookup yields CDR1 SNHLY and CDR2 FYNNEI. V lost 6 bases, J lost 5 bases, and 7 bases stayed unmatched. This clonotype was obtained from a man aged 45-65 years with Graves' ophthalmopathy. V gene TRBV2 combines with J gene TRBJ2-5, with 12 positions matching TRBD1. The sequencing sample was made of blood. CDR3 region: CASRFAGQGAETQYF. The CDR3 DNA reads TGTGCCAGCAGGTTTGCGGGACAGGGGGCTGAGACCCAGTACTTC.